The source of this TCR beta chain is a study of blood T cell repertoires in COVID-19. As for the study in general: From the United States, Italy and Spain came samples of acute and convalescent COVID-19. T cells, B-cell-depleted T cells, or PBMCs supplied cDNA or gDNA.

Original processing notes: Reference gene primer amplification gave estimated nucleated cell counts. Repertoires were generated with immunoSEQ multiplex PCR, while TCRdb's copy carries only in-frame clones and drops some. V and J calls and clone size are given by that table; D and trimming were obtained from the DNA. The sample lists under 140,000 clones; over 65% were seen once. CDR3 length: 14 residues. The ends were cut back, 2 bases at V and 4 bases at J, with 10 bases in the middle. Germline lookup yields CDR1 KGHDR and CDR2 SFDVKD. The chain is built from TRBV24-1 and TRBJ1-2; the D gene is possibly TRBD1 (5 bases). Sequenced: peripheral blood. This TCR derives from a woman aged 80 or older with acute or convalescent COVID-19. This CDR3 is CATSDSQGGYGYTF. As DNA, the CDR3 is TGTGCCACCAGTGATTCGCAGGGTGGCTATGGCTACACCTTC.